Sequencing of this T cell receptor (beta chain) was carried out in a study of blood T cell repertoires in COVID-19. On the study more broadly: Samples representing acute and convalescent COVID-19 were sourced from the United States, Italy and Spain.

Method: immunoSEQ multiplex PCR; TCRdb's copy keeps in-frame clones and lacks some. The sample lists roughly 410,000 clones, around 87% occurring once. Seattle patient enrollment occurred during active infection, with longitudinal follow-up thereafter. The sequencing sample was made of peripheral blood. The clonotype comes from a woman aged 55-70 years with COVID-19, enrolled during active disease.

CDR3 coding DNA: TGTGCCAGCGGAAAGGGGGCCCCTAGCACAGATACGCAGTATTTT. It is translated as CASGKGAPSTDTQYF. The chain couples TRBV3-1 (or the pseudogene TRBV3-2) to TRBJ2-3, with 7 bases fitting TRBD1. The CDR3 is 15 amino acids. Germline V gives CDR1 LGHDT, CDR2 YNNKEL (reference sequence). Trimming at V came to 8 bases and at J to 0 bases, leaving 8 bases not matched to a gene.